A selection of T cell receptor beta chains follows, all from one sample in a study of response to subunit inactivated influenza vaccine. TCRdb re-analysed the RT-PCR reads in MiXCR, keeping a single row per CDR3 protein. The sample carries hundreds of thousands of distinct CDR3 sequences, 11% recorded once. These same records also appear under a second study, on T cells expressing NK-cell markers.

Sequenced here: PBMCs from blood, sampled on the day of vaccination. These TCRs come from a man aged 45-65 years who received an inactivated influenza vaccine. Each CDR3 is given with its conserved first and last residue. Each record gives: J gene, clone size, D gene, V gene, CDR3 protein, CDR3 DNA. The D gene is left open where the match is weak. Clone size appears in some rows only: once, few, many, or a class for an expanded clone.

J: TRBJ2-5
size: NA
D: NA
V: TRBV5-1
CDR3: CASSLAVKETQYF
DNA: TGCGCCAGCAGCTTGGCCGTCAAAGAGACCCAGTACTTC

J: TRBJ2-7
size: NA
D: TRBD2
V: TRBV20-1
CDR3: CSARETRGVSYEQYF
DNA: TGCAGTGCTAGAGAGACGCGGGGGGTCTCCTACGAGCAGTACTTC

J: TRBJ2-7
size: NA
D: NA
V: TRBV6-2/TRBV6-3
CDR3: CASSYYSNSYEQYF
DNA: TGTGCCAGCAGTTACTACTCCAACTCCTACGAGCAGTACTTC

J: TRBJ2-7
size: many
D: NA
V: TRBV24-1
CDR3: CATSDFGSRDKPYEQYF
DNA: TGTGCCACCAGTGATTTTGGGTCCCGGGACAAGCCCTACGAGCAGTACTTC

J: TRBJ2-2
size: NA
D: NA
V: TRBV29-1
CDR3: CSVGLYGDGELFF
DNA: TGCAGCGTTGGACTTTACGGGGACGGGGAGCTGTTTTTT

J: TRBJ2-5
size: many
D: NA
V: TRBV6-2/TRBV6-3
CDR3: CASSYSRGTQYF
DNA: TGTGCCAGCAGTTACTCCAGGGGGACCCAGTACTTC

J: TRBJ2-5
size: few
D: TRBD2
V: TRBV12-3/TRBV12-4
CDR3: CASRQGTSGVQETQYF
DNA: TGTGCCAGCAGGCAGGGGACTAGCGGGGTCCAAGAGACCCAGTACTTC

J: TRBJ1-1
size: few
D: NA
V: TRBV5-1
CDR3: CASSLIGAEAFF
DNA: TGCGCCAGCAGCTTGATTGGGGCTGAAGCTTTCTTT

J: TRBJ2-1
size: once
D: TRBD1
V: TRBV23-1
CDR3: CASSGQGDYNEQFF
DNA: TGCGCCAGCAGTGGACAGGGGGACTACAATGAGCAGTTCTTC

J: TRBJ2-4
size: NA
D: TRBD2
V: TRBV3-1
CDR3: CASSQQALAGGSKNIQYF
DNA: TGTGCCAGCAGCCAGCAAGCTCTAGCGGGGGGCTCCAAAAACATTCAGTACTTC

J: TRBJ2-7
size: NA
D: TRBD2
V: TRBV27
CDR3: CASSLYGLAGHLTTNEQYF
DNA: TGTGCCAGCAGTTTATACGGACTAGCGGGGCACCTAACTACGAACGAGCAGTACTTC

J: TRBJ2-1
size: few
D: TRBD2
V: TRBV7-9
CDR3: CASSGTSGSINEQFF
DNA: TGTGCCAGCAGCGGTACTAGCGGGAGTATTAATGAGCAGTTCTTC

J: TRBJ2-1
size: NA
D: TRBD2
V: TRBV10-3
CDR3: CAISESASGSINEQFF
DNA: TGTGCCATCAGTGAGTCCGCTAGCGGGAGTATAAATGAGCAGTTCTTC

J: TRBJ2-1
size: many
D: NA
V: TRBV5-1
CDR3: CASSLEAGRYNEQFF
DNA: TGCGCCAGCAGCTTGGAGGCAGGGAGGTACAATGAGCAGTTCTTC

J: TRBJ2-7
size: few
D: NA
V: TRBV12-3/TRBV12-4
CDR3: CASRPGTRNYEQYF
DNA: TGTGCCAGCAGGCCCGGGACTCGTAACTACGAGCAGTACTTC

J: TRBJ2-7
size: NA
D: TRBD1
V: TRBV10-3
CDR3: CATTGDSFSYEQYF
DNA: TGTGCCACTACAGGGGACAGCTTCTCCTACGAGCAGTACTTC

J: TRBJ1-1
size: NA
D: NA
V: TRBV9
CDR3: CASSVVLNTEAFF
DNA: TGTGCCAGCAGCGTAGTGCTGAACACTGAAGCTTTCTTT

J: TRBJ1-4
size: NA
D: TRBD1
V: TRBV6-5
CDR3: CASSYGQASTNEKLFF
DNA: TGTGCCAGCAGTTACGGACAGGCATCAACTAATGAAAAACTGTTTTTT

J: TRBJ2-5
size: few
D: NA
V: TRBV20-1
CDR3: CSANDGAMGRLETQYF
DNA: TGCAGTGCTAATGACGGGGCAATGGGTCGGCTGGAGACCCAGTACTTC

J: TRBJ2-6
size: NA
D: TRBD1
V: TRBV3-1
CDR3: CASSIGQAGANVLTF
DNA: TGTGCCAGCAGCATTGGACAGGCTGGGGCCAACGTCCTGACTTTC

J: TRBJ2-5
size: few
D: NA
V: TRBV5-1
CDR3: CASSLATVPQGETQYF
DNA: TGCGCCAGCAGCTTGGCGACGGTTCCCCAGGGGGAGACCCAGTACTTC

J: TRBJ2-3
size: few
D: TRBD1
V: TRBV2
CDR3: CASSLPRTGRYTQYF
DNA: TGTGCCAGCAGTCTACCTAGGACAGGGAGGTATACGCAGTATTTT

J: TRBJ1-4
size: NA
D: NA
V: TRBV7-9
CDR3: CASSFGHSGTNEKLFF
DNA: TGTGCCAGCAGCTTTGGGCATTCGGGTACTAATGAAAAACTGTTTTTT

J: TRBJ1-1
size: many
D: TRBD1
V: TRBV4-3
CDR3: CASSQGGQMNTEAFF
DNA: TGCGCCAGCAGCCAAGGGGGACAGATGAACACTGAAGCTTTCTTT

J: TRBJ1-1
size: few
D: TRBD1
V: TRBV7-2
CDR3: CASSQPTGLNTEAFF
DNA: TGTGCCAGCAGCCAGCCGACAGGGTTGAACACTGAAGCTTTCTTT

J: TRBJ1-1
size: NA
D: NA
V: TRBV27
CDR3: CASRTGGSTEAFF
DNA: TGTGCCAGCAGAACGGGGGGGAGCACTGAAGCTTTCTTT

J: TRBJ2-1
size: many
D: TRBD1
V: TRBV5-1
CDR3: CASSWGDRGHNEQFF
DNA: TGCGCCAGCAGCTGGGGGGACAGGGGCCACAATGAGCAGTTCTTC

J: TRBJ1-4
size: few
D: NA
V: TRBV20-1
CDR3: CSARGSNEKLFF
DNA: TGCAGTGCTAGAGGATCGAATGAAAAACTGTTTTTT

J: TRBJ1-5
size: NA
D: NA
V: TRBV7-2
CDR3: CASSLQVAGQPQHF
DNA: TGTGCCAGCAGCTTACAGGTAGCGGGGCAGCCCCAGCATTTT

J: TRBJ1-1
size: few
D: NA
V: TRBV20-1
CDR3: CSAGIEGWNTEAFF
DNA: TGCAGTGCTGGCATTGAGGGGTGGAACACTGAAGCTTTCTTT

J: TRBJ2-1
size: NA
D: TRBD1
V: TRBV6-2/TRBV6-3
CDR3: CASRRDSGYNEQFF
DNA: TGTGCCAGCAGGAGGGACAGCGGTTACAATGAGCAGTTCTTC

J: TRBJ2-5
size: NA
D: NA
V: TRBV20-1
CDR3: CSAPLGLHQETQYF
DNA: TGCAGTGCCCCCCTCGGACTGCACCAAGAGACCCAGTACTTC

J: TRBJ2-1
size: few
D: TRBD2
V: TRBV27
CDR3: CASSLLGWGLAGISSYNEQFF
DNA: TGTGCCAGCAGTTTATTAGGGTGGGGTCTAGCGGGAATAAGCTCCTACAATGAGCAGTTCTTC

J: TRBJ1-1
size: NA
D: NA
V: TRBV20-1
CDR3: CSVSLGFMYTEAFF
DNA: TGCAGTGTTAGTCTCGGGTTCATGTACACTGAAGCTTTCTTT

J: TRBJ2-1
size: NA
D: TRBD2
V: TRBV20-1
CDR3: CSARAIVGGSYNEQFF
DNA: TGCAGTGCTAGAGCCATTGTCGGGGGGTCCTACAATGAGCAGTTCTTC

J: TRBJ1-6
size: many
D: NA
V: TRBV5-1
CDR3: CASSRTAGARSPLHF
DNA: TGCGCCAGCAGCCGCACCGCAGGGGCCCGATCGCCCCTCCACTTT

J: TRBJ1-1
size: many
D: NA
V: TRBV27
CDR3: CASSLAGYAVNTEAFF
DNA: TGTGCCAGCAGTTTGGCGGGGTACGCGGTGAACACTGAAGCTTTCTTT

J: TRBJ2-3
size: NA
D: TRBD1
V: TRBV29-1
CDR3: CSVSGTVTDTQYF
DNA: TGCAGCGTCTCCGGGACAGTCACAGATACGCAGTATTTT

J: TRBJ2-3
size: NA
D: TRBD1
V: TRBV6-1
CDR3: CASRATGGRVLNTQYF
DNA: TGTGCCAGCAGGGCGACAGGGGGCCGGGTATTGAATACGCAGTATTTT

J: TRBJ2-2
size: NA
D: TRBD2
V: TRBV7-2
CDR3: CASSSLAGAIGELFF
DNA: TGTGCCAGCAGCTCACTAGCGGGAGCAATAGGGGAGCTGTTTTTT

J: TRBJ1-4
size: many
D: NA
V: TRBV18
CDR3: CASRTSATNEKLFF
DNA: TGTGCCAGCCGGACAAGTGCAACTAATGAAAAACTGTTTTTT